This TCR beta chain was sequenced in a study of T cells in Graves' hyperthyroidism and ophthalmopathy. Points on this clonotype: Its cognate antigen is unknown.

Those patients with uncontrolled infection, other autoimmune disease, pregnancy or lactation were excluded. Amplified TCR beta CDR3 regions came from RNA transcripts. With the HTBI primer set, the TCR CDR3 went through a first round of RT-PCR. One entry per CDR3 protein, called by TCRdb with MiXCR from the multiplex PCR reads. The sample includes hundreds of thousands of distinct CDR3 sequences, about 14% of them seen just once. CDR3 length equals 18 residues. Between the trimmed V and J ends, which lost 5 bases and 0 bases, there was a span of 22 bases. Germline-derived CDR1 and CDR2 are SEHNR and FQNEAQ (reference sequence). Overall study findings and caveats: Also found in blood were most expanded thyroid clonotypes above 0.001. Ophthalmopathy was identified by the model a median about six months ahead of onset.

This receptor was taken from a woman aged 45-60 years with Graves' ophthalmopathy. The gene calls are TRBV7-9 and TRBJ1-2; D possibly corresponds to TRBD1 (5 bases). Sequencing was done on a sample of blood. The CDR3 bases are TGTGCCAGCAGCCCACCGGTGGCAGGGCGAAGAACTAACTATGGCTACACCTTC. It specifies CASSPPVAGRRTNYGYTF.